This T cell receptor beta chain derives from a study of T cells after yellow fever vaccination. On this clonotype itself: Its cognate antigen is unknown.

Germline V gene sequence: CDR1 SGHDT, CDR2 YYEEEE. Between the trimmed V and J ends, which lost 0 bases and 12 bases, there was a span of 13 bases. The CDR3 spans 13 residues. General observations from the study: Faster peaking, at day 5 versus 15, marked a secondary response that was weaker. Subsequent to the booster, the majority of primary-vaccination clones reappeared (around 96% CD4, approximately 90% CD8).

Each CDR3 protein gets one entry after TCRdb re-called the 5' RACE reads with MiXCR. The table records approximately 610,000 distinct CDR3 sequences, about 17% of them present only once. This TCR came from a man younger than 35 who received the YFV17D yellow fever vaccine. The V gene is TRBV5-6, the J gene TRBJ2-1; D remains unclear. Material: PBMCs, obtained around 5 days after the first yellow fever vaccination. CDR3 coding DNA: TGTGCCAGCAGCTTGGGTGAAGTAACGGTGCAGTTCTTC. Protein: CASSLGEVTVQFF.